This entry lists 26 T cell receptor beta chains sequenced from one sample in a study of cytomegalovirus exposure and HLA in healthy donors. The PCR ran on 60 Vbeta and 13 Jbeta primers. Generated by immunoSEQ multiplex PCR, the TCRdb table keeps only in-frame clones and is missing some. Of under 250,000 clones listed, about 80% are singletons. The specimen was PBMCs. All receptors derive from a woman between 55 and 75 years old in good health and CMV-seropositive.

The gene calls are TRBV28 and TRBJ2-7; D is undetermined. The CDR3 has 15 amino acids. V shed 7 bases and J shed 0 bases, with 16 bases lying between them. Per germline, CDR1 MDHEN and CDR2 SYDVKM. DNA for the CDR3: TGTGCCAGCACCTTACTAACGGGTAACTCCTACGAGCAGTACTTC. It specifies CASTLLTGNSYEQYF.

The chain recombines TRBV5-1 with TRBJ2-7; D gene unclear. Germline V gene data show CDR1 as SGHRS and CDR2 as YFSETQ. V was trimmed by 1 base and J by 0 bases, leaving 14 bases between them. The CDR3 is 16 residues long. CDR3 nucleotide sequence: TGCGCCAGCAGCTTGATCAGCGCGACCCCCTCCTACGAGCAGTACTTC. It translates to CASSLISATPSYEQYF.

The chain uses TRBV6-6 and TRBJ1-5; no firm D call. This CDR3 has 14 residues. V lost 0 bases and J 4 bases, leaving 7 bases between the germline ends. Germline loops: CDR1 MNHNY, CDR2 SVGAGI (reference sequence). CDR3 region: CASSYSPGNQPQHF. In nucleotides, the CDR3 is TGTGCCAGCAGTTACTCACCGGGGAATCAGCCCCAGCATTTT.

This chain joins TRBV6-1 and TRBJ1-2; tentative D call: TRBD1 (5 bases). Trimming took 2 bases from V and 8 from J, leaving 12 bases between them. CDR1 is MNHNS, CDR2 SASEGT, per germline. The CDR3 runs 13 residues. The CDR3 spells CASSEWQGTGYTF. DNA for the CDR3: TGTGCCAGCAGTGAATGGCAGGGTACGGGCTACACCTTC.

The chain joins TRBV11-3 to TRBJ2-1, with D possibly TRBD1 on 5 matching bases. This CDR3 has 14 residues. V was clipped by 1 base and J by 9 bases, with 13 bases between them. The V gene's germline CDR1 is SGHNT and CDR2 YENEEA. DNA of the CDR3: TGTGCCAGCAGCTTAGGGGGCCAAGAAGGTGAGCAGTTCTTC. Its translation is CASSLGGQEGEQFF.

The rearrangement links TRBV28 to TRBJ1-2; 9 nucleotides line up with TRBD1. This CDR3 is 15 amino acids long. Per the germline V gene, CDR1 is MDHEN and CDR2 is SYDVKM. V lost 4 bases and J lost 5; bases outside the gene matches: 8. DNA of the CDR3: TGTGCCAGCAGTTCTTCTTGGGACAGGGTATATGGCTACACCTTC. This encodes CASSSSWDRVYGYTF.

The chain carries TRBV9 and TRBJ1-4, with 7 bases matching TRBD1. With 0 bases clipped from V and 5 bases from J, the junction kept 7 bases outside the gene matches. The germline CDR1 and CDR2 sequences are SGDLS and YYNGEE. The CDR3 contains 16 residues. The CDR3 region is CASSVGLDRSNEKLFF. The CDR3 DNA is TGTGCCAGCAGCGTAGGGTTGGACAGGTCAAATGAAAAACTGTTTTTT.

The V and J genes are TRBV2 and TRBJ2-2; a weak D match, TRBD2 (5 bases). The germline gives CDR1 SNHLY, CDR2 FYNNEI. V was pared by 6 bases and J by 0 bases, with 11 bases between. CDR3 length equals 15 residues. The CDR3 DNA reads as TGTGCCAGCAGGAGGGCCACCCCGAACACCGGGGAGCTGTTTTTT. This translates into CASRRATPNTGELFF.

This clone has more than one count but fewer than ten. One end of the junction fails to match germline, which may point to a read error. Other nucleotide sequences in the sample specify the same CDR3. The chain uses TRBV11-2 and TRBJ2-2; TRBD2 agrees at 12 bases. Germline V gene data show CDR1 as SGHAT and CDR2 as FQNNGV. The CDR3 covers 18 residues. CDR3 nucleotide sequence: TGCGCCAGCAGCCAAGGACTAGCGGGACCAGTAAGCACCGGGGAGCTGTTTTTT. Translation: CASSQGLAGPVSTGELFF.

The chain recombines TRBV11-2 with TRBJ2-7, with 10 bases identical to TRBD2. Trimming took 6 bases from V and 5 from J; bases not matched to a gene: 10. CDR3 length: 15 amino acids. Germline CDR1 is SGHAT and CDR2 is FQNNGV. CDR3 bases: TGTGCCAGCAGTCCTCCGGGACTAGCGAACAACGAGCAGTACTTC. Its translation: CASSPPGLANNEQYF.

This chain links TRBV7-2 with TRBJ2-7, with a tentative D call TRBD1 (6 bases). This CDR3 is 17 amino acids long. Trimming shortened V by 5 bases and J by 4 bases, and 24 bases separated the two germline ends. Germline V gene lookup returns CDR1 SGHTA and CDR2 FQGNSA. CDR3 DNA sequence: TGTGCCAGCAGCCTGAACCCCGGAAGGGGGTTTCTGTACGAGCAGTACTTC. It encodes CASSLNPGRGFLYEQYF.

V and J are TRBV4-1 and TRBJ2-7; D might be TRBD2 (6 bases). The CDR3 totals 16 residues. Germline V gene data show CDR1 as MGHRA and CDR2 as YSYEKL. V was clipped by 4 bases and J by 0 bases, with 16 bases between them. The CDR3 is CASSPGSSGISYEQYF. CDR3 in DNA: TGCGCCAGCAGCCCAGGTAGTAGCGGCATCTCCTACGAGCAGTACTTC.

This clone was counted between two and nine times. The rearrangement joins TRBV5-1 to TRBJ2-3; tentatively, D is TRBD1 (5 bases). The CDR3 consists of 14 residues. Per germline, CDR1 SGHRS and CDR2 YFSETQ. The V end lost 3 bases, the J end lost 0 bases, and 8 bases lay between the germline ends. The CDR3 sequence is CASSSRVSTDTQYF. CDR3 in DNA: TGCGCCAGCAGCTCCAGGGTCAGCACAGATACGCAGTATTTT.

The V call is TRBV19, the J call TRBJ2-2, with D unresolved. The V gene lost 1 base and the J gene lost 8 bases, with 5 bases spanning the gap. CDR1 and CDR2 from the germline V gene are LNHDA and SQIVND (reference sequence). The CDR3 sequence is 12 residues long. CDR3: CASSIALGELFF. Written as DNA, the CDR3 is TGTGCCAGTAGTATAGCACTGGGGGAGCTGTTTTTT.

The rearrangement links TRBV4-1 to TRBJ2-5; D is possibly TRBD1 (5 bases). The CDR3 runs 14 residues. V was clipped by 4 bases and J by 2 bases, with 11 bases between them. Germline V lookup: CDR1 MGHRA, CDR2 YSYEKL. CDR3 sequence (DNA): TGCGCCAGCAGCCTGATAGGGGCGCAAGAGACCCAGTACTTC. Its protein product is CASSLIGAQETQYF.

The chain joins TRBV7-2 to TRBJ1-2; 8 nucleotides match TRBD1. V was pared by 1 base and J by 8 bases, with 3 bases of the junction left unmatched. The CDR3 extends over 13 amino acids. CDR1 is SGHTA, CDR2 FQGNSA, per germline. CDR3 sequence reads: CASSLETGVGYTF. CDR3 coding DNA: TGTGCCAGCAGCTTAGAGACAGGGGTCGGCTACACCTTC.

This chain joins TRBV4-2 and TRBJ2-7; TRBD2 agrees at 12 bases. The CDR3 spans 16 residues. Looked up from germline, CDR1 is LGHNA and CDR2 is YNFKEQ. J lost 2 bases, V lost 1 base, and 3 bases had no gene match. The CDR3 reads CASSQAGLAGTYEQYF. Here the CDR3 DNA reads TGTGCCAGCAGCCAAGCAGGACTAGCGGGAACCTACGAGCAGTACTTC.

The V call is TRBV14, the J call TRBJ2-2, with 7 bases fitting TRBD2. The junction had 1 base not matched to a gene; V was cut back by 4 bases and J by 5 bases. The CDR3 contains 13 residues. Germline lookup yields CDR1 SGHDN and CDR2 FVKESK. In DNA form, the CDR3 reads TGTGCCAGCAGCCGGGGGGGTACCGGGGAGCTGTTTTTT. This sequence encodes CASSRGGTGELFF.

The chain has TRBV7-3 and TRBJ2-3, with 9 bases fitting TRBD1. Germline trimming cut 6 bases from V and 5 bases from J; bases unmatched to any gene: 6. Germline CDR1 is SGHTA and CDR2 is FQGTGA. The CDR3 covers 14 residues. The CDR3 DNA is TGTGCCAGCAGACGGACAGGGGCCGGAGATACGCAGTATTTT. Protein sequence: CASRRTGAGDTQYF. Full variable domain (rest looked up from reference TRBV7-3 and TRBJ2-3): GAGVSQTPSNKVTEKGKYVELRCDPISGHTALYWYRQSLGQGPEFLIYFQGTGAADDSGLPNDRFFAVRPEGSVSTLKIQRTERGDSAVYLCASRRTGAGDTQYFGPGTRLTVL.

CDR3 protein: CASSPARVNTEAFF. The CDR3, as DNA: TGTGCCAGCAGCCCGGCGAGGGTAAACACTGAAGCTTTCTTT. V usage is TRBV5-5 and J usage is TRBJ1-1; no definite D call. The CDR3 covers 14 residues. V was clipped by 4 bases and J by 2 bases, with 12 bases between them. Looked up from germline, CDR1 is SGHKS and CDR2 is YYEKEE (reference sequence).

This chain joins TRBV7-3 and TRBJ2-6; maybe TRBD2 (5 bases). The CDR3 is 17 amino acids. Trimming left V 3 bases short and J 0 bases short, with 12 bases between. Per germline, CDR1 SGHTA and CDR2 FQGTGA. CDR3 amino acids: CASSFSAALSGANVLTF. The CDR3 DNA sequence: TGTGCCAGCAGCTTTAGCGCGGCCCTCTCTGGGGCCAACGTCCTGACTTTC.

This clone was seen a few times. The chain has TRBV28 and TRBJ1-2; 8 bases align to TRBD1. V trimming: 6 bases; J trimming: 8 bases; junction bases outside the gene matches: 11. Per the germline V gene, CDR1 is MDHEN and CDR2 is SYDVKM. The CDR3 spans 14 residues. In nucleotides, the CDR3 is TGTGCCAGCAGGCGACAGGGGCAGGGGGGGGGCTACACCTTC. Translated, it gives CASRRQGQGGGYTF.

V is TRBV4-1 and J is TRBJ2-5; 8 positions agree with TRBD2. Unmatched junction bases numbered 22, after V lost 0 bases and J lost 4 bases. Germline CDR1 is MGHRA and CDR2 is YSYEKL. The CDR3 contains 21 residues. As DNA, the CDR3 is TGCGCCAGCAGCCAAGATAGCAGCGGGAGCTCCCTCTATCCCGAAAGAGAGACCCAGTACTTC. Encoded protein: CASSQDSSGSSLYPERETQYF.

This chain uses TRBV19 with TRBJ2-5; 13 bases are shared with TRBD2. Germline CDR1 LNHDA, CDR2 SQIVND (reference sequence). J gave up 4 bases and V 6 bases, and 11 bases lay outside the gene matches. The CDR3 is 17 residues long. The CDR3 region is CASSSQRLAGGRETQYF. The CDR3 DNA follows: TGTGCCAGTAGCTCCCAGCGACTAGCGGGAGGAAGAGAGACCCAGTACTTC.

This chain links TRBV21-1 with TRBJ2-6; TRBD2, the table's D call, lacks a check against the DNA. TRBV21-1 has pseudogene status. The CDR3 runs 18 residues. The DNA of the CDR3 is TGTGCCAGCAGCAAAGTACCGGGTAGGCCTTCTGGGGCCAACGTCCTGACTTTC. This sequence encodes CASSKVPGRPSGANVLTF.

The CDR3 nucleotides read TGTGCCAGCAGCTTAGGCCGTACAGGGCTTTTGGGCTACACCTTC. Translation: CASSLGRTGLLGYTF. The chain carries TRBV7-9 and TRBJ1-2; a weak D match, TRBD1 (6 bases). In germline, CDR1 is SEHNR, CDR2 FQNEAQ (reference sequence). V was clipped by 1 base and J by 8 bases, with 17 bases between them. The CDR3 totals 15 residues.